The sequence of this T cell receptor (beta chain) was determined in a study of control samples from healthy donors and cancer patients. The CDR3 spans 13 residues. CDR1 KGHSH and CDR2 LQKENI come from the germline V gene. V lost 5 bases and J 1 base, leaving 6 bases between the germline ends. The data were produced by immunoSEQ multiplex PCR, yet TCRdb's version contains in-frame clones alone and is incomplete. The table shows tens of thousands of clones, with under 90% occurring only once. This sequence joins TRBV18 and TRBJ1-3; no definite D call. This clonotype was obtained from a middle-aged man in good health. Sequenced material: blood. CDR3 loop: CASSTDSGNTIYF. As DNA, the CDR3 is TGTGCCAGCTCAACCGATTCTGGAAACACCATATATTTT.